The source of this T cell receptor (beta chain) is a study of vaccination and CD4 T cells after COVID-19. Turning to the study itself: Convalescent persons amounted to six males plus four females, two of whom were Hispanic. Overlapping spike peptides served as the stimulus for the cells. These peptides came from SARS-CoV-2 and from the common cold coronaviruses HCoV-NL63, HCoV-OC43 and HCoV-229E.

The CDR3 consists of 15 residues. Trimming took 1 base from V and 0 from J, leaving 10 bases between them. Germline values: CDR1 DFQATT, CDR2 SNEGSKA (reference sequence). Cultured CD4+ T cell DNA was sequenced using the Oncomine TCR Beta short-read assay. In TCRdb, the PCR reads were re-called with MiXCR into one record per CDR3 protein. The sample contains under 20,000 distinct CDR3 sequences, about 45% of which appear only once. A note on this clonotype: Antigen specificity is unknown.

The treatment was: roughly 11-day PBMC culture with coronavirus spike peptide pools or control peptides (ViraFEST assay). In the ViraFEST assay, peptide-pool expansion preceded TCR sequencing of expanded clonotypes. The rearrangement joins TRBV20-1 to TRBJ1-3; D is unclear. Sequenced material: CD4+ T cells from blood, cultured in vitro, taken after SARS-CoV-2 vaccination. The origin of this receptor is a human donor who had recovered from COVID-19. As DNA, the CDR3 is TGCAGTGCTAGAGCTTTCGAGAACTCTGGAAACACCATATATTTT. Translating gives CSARAFENSGNTIYF.